Sequencing of this T cell receptor beta chain was carried out in a study of cytomegalovirus exposure and HLA in healthy donors. Study results and caveats: Later work found that TCR association rates differed between HLA loci; DRB1 had the most and HLA-C the fewest. According to the study, 150 to 200 TCR beta chains were cytomegalovirus-associated.

On this clone: Its antigen remains unknown.

The PCR employed 60 Vbeta primers together with 13 Jbeta primers. The method was immunoSEQ multiplex PCR; TCRdb's version includes in-frame clones alone and lacks a portion of them. The repertoire includes 100,000 or so clones, more than 70% of them detected once, and roughly 9.1% sits in the top ten. The V gene end was trimmed by 4 bases and the J gene end by 0 bases; junction bases not matched to a gene: 4. This CDR3 has 16 amino acids. CDR1 and CDR2 (germline): LNHDA, SQIVND (reference sequence). The V and J genes are TRBV19 and TRBJ2-1; TRBD2 matches at 9 bases. The source material was PBMCs. This clonotype originated in a male donor in good health and CMV-seropositive. CDR3 sequence (DNA): TGTGCCAGTAGTAAGCTAGCGGGAAGCTCCTACAATGAGCAGTTCTTC. Translated: CASSKLAGSSYNEQFF.